These 21 T cell receptor beta chains were all obtained from the same sample, sequenced in a study of T cell clones after liver transplantation. TCRdb keeps only in-frame clones here, not all; method: immunoSEQ multiplex PCR. The sample has 20,000 to 25,000 clones, 80% to 95% seen once; the top ten hold around 25%. The sequencing here drew on CD8+ T cells from blood, taken about 26 months after liver transplant. The receptors shown here come from a human patient who received a liver transplant. Some T cells may be the graft donor's.

The rearrangement joins TRBV19 to TRBJ2-7; 8 bases match TRBD2. CDR1 is LNHDA, CDR2 SQIVND, per germline (reference sequence). J lost 4 bases, V lost 5 bases, and 13 bases had no gene match. The CDR3 contains 16 residues. CDR3: CASSSRTSGEHYEQYF. The CDR3 nucleotides read TGTGCCAGTAGTTCCAGAACTAGCGGAGAACATTACGAGCAGTACTTC. Full variable domain (remainder filled in from reference TRBV19 and TRBJ2-7): DGGITQSPKYLFRKEGQNVTLSCEQNLNHDAMYWYRQDPGQGLRLIYYSQIVNDFQKGDIAEGYSVSREKKESFPLTVTSAQKNPTAFYLCASSSRTSGEHYEQYFGPGTRLTVT.

The rearrangement joins TRBV4-3 to TRBJ2-1; 9 nucleotides line up with TRBD2. V gave up 4 bases and J gave up 5 bases; unmatched junction bases: 21. The CDR3 consists of 20 residues. CDR1 and CDR2 from the germline V gene are LGHNA and YSLEER. The CDR3 bases are TGCGCCAGCAGCCGCATTTTGGGAGGAGGTAGCGGGAGTTGGGACAATGAGCAGTTCTTC. Amino acids: CASSRILGGGSGSWDNEQFF.

The chain combines TRBV6-1 with TRBJ2-5; no clear D gene. Germline V CDR1 and CDR2: MNHNS, SASEGT. Between the trimmed V and J ends, which lost 1 base and 4 bases, there was a span of 16 bases. The CDR3 has 16 residues. CDR3 sequence reads: CASSEGNWRTGETQYF. CDR3 DNA: TGTGCCAGCAGTGAAGGTAACTGGCGGACCGGAGAGACCCAGTACTTC.

The chain uses TRBV14 and TRBJ2-1; TRBD1 matches 10 bases. V was clipped by 3 bases and J by 4 bases; unmatched bases: 0. In germline, CDR1 is SGHDN, CDR2 FVKESK. The CDR3 is 14 amino acids. The chain's CDR3 is CASSQGQGYNEQFF. The CDR3 nucleotides read TGTGCCAGCAGCCAGGGACAGGGGTACAATGAGCAGTTCTTC.

V gene TRBV9 combines with J gene TRBJ2-1, with 7 bases identical to TRBD1. V lost 0 bases, J lost 5 bases, and 8 bases stayed unmatched. This CDR3 has 16 residues. CDR1 SGDLS and CDR2 YYNGEE come from the germline V gene. CDR3 bases: TGTGCCAGCAGCGTAGTGGGAGAGGGGGCTAACAATGAGCAGTTCTTC. It translates to CASSVVGEGANNEQFF.

The chain is built from TRBV7-2 and TRBJ2-5, with D unresolved. There are 14 residues in the CDR3. The ends were cut back, 7 bases at V and 1 base at J, with 13 bases in the middle. Per the germline V gene, CDR1 is SGHTA and CDR2 is FQGNSA. The CDR3 coding sequence is TGTGCCAGCAAACCACCCCCAGCCCAAGAGACCCAGTACTTC. Translating gives CASKPPPAQETQYF.

V and J are TRBV27 and TRBJ2-7, with 15 bases that match TRBD2. CDR1 is MNHEY and CDR2 is SMNVEV in the germline V gene (reference sequence). Germline trimming cut 2 bases from V and 4 bases from J; bases unmatched to any gene: 6. The CDR3 consists of 17 residues. CDR3: CASSLIGTSGRLYEQYF. CDR3 DNA sequence: TGTGCCAGCAGTTTAATAGGGACTAGCGGGAGGCTATACGAGCAGTACTTC.

The genes are TRBV13 and TRBJ2-7; 9 positions agree with TRBD1. Germline V lookup: CDR1 PRHDT, CDR2 FYEKMQ (reference sequence). The CDR3 covers 14 residues. Losses at the gene ends were 4 bases for V and 5 bases for J; bases not matched to a gene: 6. CDR3 nucleotide sequence: TGTGCCAGCAGCTCGAGGACAGGGGTGGACGAGCAGTACTTC. Translation: CASSSRTGVDEQYF.

This clone was seen only once. The V and J genes are TRBV27 and TRBJ1-1; D might be TRBD1 (6 bases). This CDR3 is built from 14 residues. CDR1 is MNHEY, CDR2 SMNVEV, per germline (reference sequence). V dropped 5 bases and J dropped 5 bases, with 15 bases sitting between them. The CDR3 coding sequence is TGTGCCAGCAGTCCTATTGGGGGCGCGACTGAAGCTTTCTTT. This gives the protein CASSPIGGATEAFF.

This clone was picked up one time. The chain is built from TRBV5-1 and TRBJ2-3; 13 positions agree with TRBD2. V shed 7 bases and J 2 bases; nucleotides not matched to a gene: 7. The length of the CDR3 is 16 residues. Germline values: CDR1 SGHRS, CDR2 YFSETQ. The CDR3 region is CASGTLAGGSTDTQYF. The CDR3 DNA sequence: TGCGCCAGCGGCACACTAGCGGGAGGGTCCACAGATACGCAGTATTTT.

The V and J genes are TRBV27 and TRBJ2-4, with unresolved D. Germline CDR1 and CDR2: MNHEY and SMNVEV (reference sequence). The V end was cut by 1 base, the J end by 6 bases, with 10 bases between. This CDR3 has 14 amino acids. The CDR3 spells CASSLWAETNIQYF. DNA for the CDR3: TGTGCCAGCAGTTTATGGGCGGAGACAAACATTCAGTACTTC.

The rearrangement uses TRBV5-6 and TRBJ1-5, with D hard to call. Germline CDR1 and CDR2: SGHDT and YYEEEE. CDR3 length: 12 amino acids. V lost 2 bases to trimming and J lost 4 bases, with 4 bases between them. DNA for the CDR3: TGTGCCAGCAGCTTTATGAATCAGCCCCAGCATTTT. Amino acids: CASSFMNQPQHF.

This clone was observed a single time. The rearrangement links TRBV5-1 to TRBJ1-4; 9 bases are a match to TRBD1. Germline V gives CDR1 SGHRS, CDR2 YFSETQ. V lost 9 bases and J lost 7; bases outside the gene matches: 4. The CDR3 totals 12 residues. The CDR3 spells CAKDRGAEKLFF. The CDR3 DNA is TGCGCCAAAGACAGGGGGGCTGAAAAACTGTTTTTT. Looking up the rest from reference TRBV5-1 and TRBJ1-4 gives the full variable domain: KAGVTQTPRYLIKTRGQQVTLSCSPISGHRSVSWYQQTPGQGLQFLFEYFSETQRNKGNFPGRFSGRQFSNSRSEMNVSTLELGDSALYLCAKDRGAEKLFFGSGTQLSVL.

The chain uses TRBV19 and TRBJ2-1, with D maybe TRBD1 (5 bases). Germline CDR1 is LNHDA and CDR2 is SQIVND (reference sequence). Deletions cut 0 bases from V and 7 bases from J, with 13 bases between. The CDR3 contains 15 residues. The CDR3 nucleotides read TGTGCCAGTAGTATAGATCTGGGGCCGCGGAATGAGCAGTTCTTC. Encoded protein: CASSIDLGPRNEQFF.

The chain couples TRBV10-2 to TRBJ1-5, with D possibly matching TRBD1 (6 bases). V shed 6 bases and J shed 4 bases, with 13 bases lying between them. The germline CDR1 and CDR2 sequences are WSHSY and SAAADI. CDR3 length: 14 amino acids. CDR3 sequence reads: CASSPPGTNQPQHF. The CDR3 coding sequence is TGCGCCAGCAGCCCCCCGGGGACAAATCAGCCCCAGCATTTT.

The chain employs TRBV5-4 and TRBJ2-1, with D perhaps matching TRBD1 (5 bases). V dropped 7 bases and J dropped 5 bases, with 16 bases sitting between them. The CDR3 extends over 14 amino acids. Germline-derived CDR1 and CDR2 are SGHNT and YYREEE (reference sequence). The CDR3 coding sequence is TGTGCCAGCGGCGGAATCGACAGCAACAATGAGCAGTTCTTC. It specifies CASGGIDSNNEQFF.

V usage is TRBV15 and J usage is TRBJ2-6; D perhaps matches TRBD2 (5 bases). Germline lookup yields CDR1 LNHNV and CDR2 YYDKDF (reference sequence). The CDR3 is 16 amino acids. Trimming took off 1 base at V and 0 bases at J, with 7 bases between the two ends. The CDR3 loop reads CATSRVEDSGANVLTF. DNA for the CDR3: TGTGCCACCAGCAGAGTGGAGGACTCTGGGGCCAACGTCCTGACTTTC. The full variable domain, with the rest looked up from reference TRBV15 and TRBJ2-6, is DAMVIQNPRYQVTQFGKPVTLSCSQTLNHNVMYWYQQKSSQAPKLLFHYYDKDFNNEADTPDNFQSRRPNTSFCFLDIRSPGLGDTAMYLCATSRVEDSGANVLTFGAGSRLTVL.

This chain connects TRBV28 to TRBJ2-1, with D perhaps matching TRBD2 (5 bases). Trimming took off 6 bases at V and 1 base at J, with 31 bases between the two ends. The CDR3 totals 21 residues. The V gene's germline CDR1 is MDHEN and CDR2 SYDVKM. The CDR3 sequence: CASRQSSLHARLAESYNEQFF. Here the CDR3 DNA reads TGTGCCAGCAGGCAATCATCCCTCCACGCGCGGCTAGCAGAATCCTACAATGAGCAGTTCTTC.

The chain employs TRBV27 and TRBJ2-2, with a possible D match to TRBD1 (5 bases). The germline V and J ends were trimmed by 4 bases and 0 bases, with 9 bases remaining between them. This CDR3 spans 15 amino acids. The germline CDR1 and CDR2 sequences are MNHEY and SMNVEV (reference sequence). Here the CDR3 reads CASSSTVSNTGELFF. In nucleotides, the CDR3 is TGTGCCAGCAGTTCGACAGTTTCGAACACCGGGGAGCTGTTTTTT.

This chain links TRBV7-9 with TRBJ2-7, with unresolved D. Germline-derived CDR1 and CDR2 are SEHNR and FQNEAQ (reference sequence). The CDR3 is 14 amino acids. Trimming removed 1 base from V and 4 bases from J, with 11 bases in between. For the CDR3, the DNA is TGTGCCAGCAGCTTAGTAGACGGAACATACGAGCAGTACTTC. This sequence encodes CASSLVDGTYEQYF.

This chain connects TRBV27 to TRBJ2-6, with D unresolved. The CDR3 contains 14 residues. The V gene lost 2 bases and the J gene lost 1 base, with 3 bases spanning the gap. Germline assignment: CDR1 MNHEY and CDR2 SMNVEV (reference sequence). CDR3 sequence reads: CASSLLSGANVLTF. CDR3 nucleotide sequence: TGTGCCAGCAGTTTACTTTCTGGGGCCAACGTCCTGACTTTC.